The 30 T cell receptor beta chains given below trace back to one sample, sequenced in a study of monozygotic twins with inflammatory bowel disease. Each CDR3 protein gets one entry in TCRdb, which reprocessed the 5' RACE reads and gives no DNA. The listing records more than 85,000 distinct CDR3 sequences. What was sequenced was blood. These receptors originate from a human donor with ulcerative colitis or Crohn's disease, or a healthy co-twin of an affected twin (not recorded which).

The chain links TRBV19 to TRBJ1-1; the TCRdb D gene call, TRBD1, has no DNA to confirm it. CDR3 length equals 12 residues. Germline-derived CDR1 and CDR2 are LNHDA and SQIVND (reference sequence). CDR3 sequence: CASSWGDTEAFF.

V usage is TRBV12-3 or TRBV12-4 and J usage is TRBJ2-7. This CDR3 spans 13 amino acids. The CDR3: CASSLYRSYEQYF.

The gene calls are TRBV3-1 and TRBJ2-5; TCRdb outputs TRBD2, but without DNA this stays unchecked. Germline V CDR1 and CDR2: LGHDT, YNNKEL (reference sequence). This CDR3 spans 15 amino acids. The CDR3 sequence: CASSPRVAGGETQYF.

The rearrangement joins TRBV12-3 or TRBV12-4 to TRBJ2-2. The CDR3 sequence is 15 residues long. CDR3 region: CASSLNLGNTGELFF.

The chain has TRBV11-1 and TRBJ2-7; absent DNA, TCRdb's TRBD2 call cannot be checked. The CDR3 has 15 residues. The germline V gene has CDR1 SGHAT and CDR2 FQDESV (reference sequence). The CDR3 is CASSLAGTTPYEQYF.

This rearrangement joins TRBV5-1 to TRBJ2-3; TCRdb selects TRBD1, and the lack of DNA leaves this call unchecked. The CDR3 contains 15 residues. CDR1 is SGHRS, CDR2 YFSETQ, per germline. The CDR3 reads CASRYGTGGTDTQYF.

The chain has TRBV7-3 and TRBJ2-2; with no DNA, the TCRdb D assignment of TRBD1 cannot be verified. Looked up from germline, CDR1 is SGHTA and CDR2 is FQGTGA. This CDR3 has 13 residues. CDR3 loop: CASSTGNTGELFF.

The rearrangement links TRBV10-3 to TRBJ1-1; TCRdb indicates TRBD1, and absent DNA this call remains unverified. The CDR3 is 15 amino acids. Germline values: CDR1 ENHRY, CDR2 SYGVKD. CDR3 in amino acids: CAISESSGGKTEAFF.

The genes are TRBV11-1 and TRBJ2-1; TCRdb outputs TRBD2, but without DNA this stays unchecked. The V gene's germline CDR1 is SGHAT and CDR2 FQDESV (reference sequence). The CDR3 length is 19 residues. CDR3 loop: CASSWTSGRDRLLYNEQFF.

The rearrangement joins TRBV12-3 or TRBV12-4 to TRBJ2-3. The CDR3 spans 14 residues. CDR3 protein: CASSLSSDRDTQYF.

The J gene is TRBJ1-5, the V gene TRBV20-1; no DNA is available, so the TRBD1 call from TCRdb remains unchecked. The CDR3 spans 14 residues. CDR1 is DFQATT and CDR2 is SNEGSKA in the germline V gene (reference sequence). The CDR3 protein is CSARDLGGNQPQHF.

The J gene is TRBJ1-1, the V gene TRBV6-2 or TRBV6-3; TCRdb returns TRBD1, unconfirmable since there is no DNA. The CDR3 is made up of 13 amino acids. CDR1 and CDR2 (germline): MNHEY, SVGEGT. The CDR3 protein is CASRRAGNTEAFF.

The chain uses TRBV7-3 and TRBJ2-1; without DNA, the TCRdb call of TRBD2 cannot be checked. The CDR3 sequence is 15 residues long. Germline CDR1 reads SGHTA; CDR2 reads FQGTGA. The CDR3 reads CASSSTSGDYNEQFF.

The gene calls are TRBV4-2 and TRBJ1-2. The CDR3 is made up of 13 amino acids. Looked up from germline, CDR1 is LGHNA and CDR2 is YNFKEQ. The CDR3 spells CASSPETNYGYTF.

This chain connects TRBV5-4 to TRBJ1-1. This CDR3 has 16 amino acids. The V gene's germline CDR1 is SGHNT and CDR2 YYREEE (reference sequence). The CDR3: CASSLPQGNGNTEAFF.

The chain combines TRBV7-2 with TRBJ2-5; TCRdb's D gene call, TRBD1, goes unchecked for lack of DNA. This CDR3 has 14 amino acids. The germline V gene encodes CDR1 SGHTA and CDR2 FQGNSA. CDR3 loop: CASSFGQGEGTQYF.

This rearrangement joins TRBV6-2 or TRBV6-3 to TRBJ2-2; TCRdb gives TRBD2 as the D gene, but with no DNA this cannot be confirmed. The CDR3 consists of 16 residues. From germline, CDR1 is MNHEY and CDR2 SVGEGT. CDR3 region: CASSPLTSGRIGELFF.

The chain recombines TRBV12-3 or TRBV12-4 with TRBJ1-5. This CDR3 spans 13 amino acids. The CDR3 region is CASSSNYIQPQHF.

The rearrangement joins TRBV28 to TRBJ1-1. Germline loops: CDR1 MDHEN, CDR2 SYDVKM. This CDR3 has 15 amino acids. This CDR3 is CASSPEVMVGTEAFF.

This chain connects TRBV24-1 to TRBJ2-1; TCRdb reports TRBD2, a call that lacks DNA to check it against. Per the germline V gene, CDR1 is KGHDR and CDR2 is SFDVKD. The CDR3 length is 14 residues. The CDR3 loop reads CATSEFGGDGEQFF.

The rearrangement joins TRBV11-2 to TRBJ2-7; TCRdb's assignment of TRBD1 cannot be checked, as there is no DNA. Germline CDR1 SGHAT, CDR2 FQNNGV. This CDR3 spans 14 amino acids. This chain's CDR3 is CASSLENRNYEQYF.

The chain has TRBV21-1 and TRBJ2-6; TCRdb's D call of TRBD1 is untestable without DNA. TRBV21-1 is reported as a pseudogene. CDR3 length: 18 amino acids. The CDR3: CASSMLGQGASGANVLTF.

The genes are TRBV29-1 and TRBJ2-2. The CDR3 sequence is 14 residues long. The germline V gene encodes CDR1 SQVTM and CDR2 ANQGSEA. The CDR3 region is CSVEPRVGSGELFF.

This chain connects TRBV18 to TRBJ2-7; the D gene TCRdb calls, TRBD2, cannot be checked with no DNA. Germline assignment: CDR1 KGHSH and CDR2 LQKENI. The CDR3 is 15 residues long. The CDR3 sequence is CASSPLRGKNHEQYF.

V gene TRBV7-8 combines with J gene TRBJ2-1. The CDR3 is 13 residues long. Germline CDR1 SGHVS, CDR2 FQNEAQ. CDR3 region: CASSPMRYNEQFF.

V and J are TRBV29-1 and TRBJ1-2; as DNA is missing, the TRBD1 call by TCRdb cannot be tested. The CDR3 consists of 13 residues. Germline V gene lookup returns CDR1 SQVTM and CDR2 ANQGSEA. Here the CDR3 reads CSVVRQGNYGYTF. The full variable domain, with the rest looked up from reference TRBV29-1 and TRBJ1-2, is SAVISQKPSRDICQRGTSLTIQCQVDSQVTMMFWYRQQPGQSLTLIATANQGSEATYESGFVIDKFPISRPNLTFSTLTVSNMSPEDSSIYLCSVVRQGNYGYTFGSGTRLTVV.

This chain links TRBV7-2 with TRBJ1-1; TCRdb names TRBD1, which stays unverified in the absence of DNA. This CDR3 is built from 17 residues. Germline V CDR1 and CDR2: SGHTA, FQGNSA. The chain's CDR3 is CASSLESGGGMNTEAFF.

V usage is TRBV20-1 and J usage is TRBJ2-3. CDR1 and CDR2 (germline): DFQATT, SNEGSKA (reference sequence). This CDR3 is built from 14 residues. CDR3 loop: CSAKGLSSTDTQYF.

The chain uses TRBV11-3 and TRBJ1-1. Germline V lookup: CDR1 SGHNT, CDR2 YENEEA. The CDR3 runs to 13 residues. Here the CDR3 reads CASSLLENTEAFF.

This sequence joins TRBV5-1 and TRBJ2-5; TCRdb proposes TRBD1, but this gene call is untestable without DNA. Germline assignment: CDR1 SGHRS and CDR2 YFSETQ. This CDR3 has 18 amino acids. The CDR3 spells CASSSAEVVGTVRETQYF.